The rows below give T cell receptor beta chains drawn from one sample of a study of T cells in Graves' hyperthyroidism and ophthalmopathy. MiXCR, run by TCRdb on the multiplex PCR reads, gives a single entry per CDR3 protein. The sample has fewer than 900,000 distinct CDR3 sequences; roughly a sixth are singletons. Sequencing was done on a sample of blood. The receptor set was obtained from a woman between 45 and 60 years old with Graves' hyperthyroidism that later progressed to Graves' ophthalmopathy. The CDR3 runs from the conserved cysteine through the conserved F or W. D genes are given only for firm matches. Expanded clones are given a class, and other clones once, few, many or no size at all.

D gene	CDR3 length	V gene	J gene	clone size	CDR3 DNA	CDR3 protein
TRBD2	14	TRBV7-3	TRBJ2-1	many	TGTGCCAGCAGGGGTAGCGGGGGTTACAATGAGCAGTTCTTC	CASRGSGGYNEQFF
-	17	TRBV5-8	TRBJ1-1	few	TGTGCCAGCAGCTTAAGGCGGGCCATAATACTGAACACTGAAGCTTTCTTT	CASSLRRAIILNTEAFF
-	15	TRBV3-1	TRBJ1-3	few	TGTGCCAGCAGCCAAGAATGGGGCTCTGGAAACACCATATATTTT	CASSQEWGSGNTIYF
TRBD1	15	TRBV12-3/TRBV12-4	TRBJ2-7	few	TGTGCCAGCAGTCCCTGGACAGGTTTTGGCCACGAGCAGTACTTC	CASSPWTGFGHEQYF
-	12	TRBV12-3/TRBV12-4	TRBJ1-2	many	TGTGCCAGCAGTTCGATGATTTATGGCTACACCTTC	CASSSMIYGYTF
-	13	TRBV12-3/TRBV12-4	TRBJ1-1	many	TGTGCCAGCAGTCAACAGGCAAACACTGAAGCTTTCTTT	CASSQQANTEAFF
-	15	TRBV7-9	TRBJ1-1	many	TGTGCCAGCAGCCCCCCAGGAGGGAGGCCCATGAGCGCTTTCTTT	CASSPPGGRPMSAFF
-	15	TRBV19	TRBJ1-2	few	TGTGCCAGTAGTTTACCCGAGACTGGACTCTATGGCTACACCTTC	CASSLPETGLYGYTF
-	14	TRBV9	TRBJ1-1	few	TGTGCCAGCAGCCCATCCTGGGTGAACACTGAAGCTTTCTTT	CASSPSWVNTEAFF
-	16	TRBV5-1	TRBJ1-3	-	TGCGCCAGCAGCCCTCAACCGGGACAAGGGGGTATGGCCATATATTTT	CASSPQPGQGGMAIYF
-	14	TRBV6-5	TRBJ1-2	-	TGTGCCAGCAGTTACCTGCAGTTCAACTATGGCTACACCTTC	CASSYLQFNYGYTF
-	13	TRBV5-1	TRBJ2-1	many	TGCGCCAGCAGCTTGTACTCCCGCAATGAGCAGTTCTTC	CASSLYSRNEQFF
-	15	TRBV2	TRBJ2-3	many	TGTGCCAGCAGTGAAGAATCGAGCGCCACAGATACGCAGTATTTT	CASSEESSATDTQYF
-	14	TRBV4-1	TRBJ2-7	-	TGCGCCAGCAGCCAATTGGCTCAGGGCTACGAGCAGTACTTC	CASSQLAQGYEQYF
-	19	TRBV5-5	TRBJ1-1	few	TGTGCCAGCAGCTTTACCCCTTTTCCCCTTAGAGACAGAAACACTGAAGCTTTCTTT	CASSFTPFPLRDRNTEAFF
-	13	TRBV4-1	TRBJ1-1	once	TGCGCCAGCAGCCTAACAGATGCCACTGAAGCTTTCTTT	CASSLTDATEAFF
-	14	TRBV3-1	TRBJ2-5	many	TGTGCCAGCAGCCAAGAGCTGTGGGAAGAGACCCAGTACTTC	CASSQELWEETQYF
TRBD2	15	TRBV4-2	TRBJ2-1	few	TGTGCCAGCAGCCAAATATTAGCGGGGGGCAATGAGCAGTTCTTC	CASSQILAGGNEQFF
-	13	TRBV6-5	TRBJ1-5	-	TGTGCCAGCAGTTACCAAGGAAATCAGCCCCAGCATTTT	CASSYQGNQPQHF
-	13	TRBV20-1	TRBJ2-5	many	TGCAGTGCTTTCCTTCAGGGGACAGAGACCCAGTACTTC	CSAFLQGTETQYF
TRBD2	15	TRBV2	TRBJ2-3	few	TGTGCCAGGAGGCGCGGGGGGGATGGCACAGATACGCAGTATTTT	CARRRGGDGTDTQYF
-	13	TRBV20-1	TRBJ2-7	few	TGCAGTGCTAGAGATGGGGGGAGGAACGAGCAGTACTTC	CSARDGGRNEQYF
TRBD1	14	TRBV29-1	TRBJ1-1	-	TGCAGCGACCTAGGACAGGGAATGGGCACTGAAGCTTTCTTT	CSDLGQGMGTEAFF
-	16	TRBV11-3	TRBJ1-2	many	TGTGCCAGCAGCTTAGATCTTACGTCCTCTGGCTATGGCTACACCTTC	CASSLDLTSSGYGYTF
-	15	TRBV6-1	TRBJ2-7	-	TGTGCCAGCAGTAAATCCCGGGATTGGCGGGACGAGCAGTACTTC	CASSKSRDWRDEQYF
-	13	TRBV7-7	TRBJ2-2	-	TGTGCTAGCAGTTATCTAGAGCACGGGGAGCTGTTTTTT	CASSYLEHGELFF
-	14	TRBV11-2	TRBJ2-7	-	TGTGCCAGCAGCTTAGCGGGTCTACGAGGCGAGCAGTACTTC	CASSLAGLRGEQYF
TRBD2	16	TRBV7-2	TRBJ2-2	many	TGTGCCAGCAGCTTAGCGTTTAGCGGGGGGGTCGGGGAGCTGTTTTTT	CASSLAFSGGVGELFF
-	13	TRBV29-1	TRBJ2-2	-	TGCAGCGTTGTGGGGGCTAACACCGGGGAGCTGTTTTTT	CSVVGANTGELFF
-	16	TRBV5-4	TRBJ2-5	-	TGTGCCAGCAGCCCCGGCTGGCAGGGCGGGAAAGAGACCCAGTACTTC	CASSPGWQGGKETQYF
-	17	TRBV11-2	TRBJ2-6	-	TGTGCCAGCAGCTTTCGGGAGCAATTCTCTGGGGCCAACGTCCTGACTTTC	CASSFREQFSGANVLTF
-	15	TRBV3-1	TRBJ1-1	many	TGTGCCAGCAGCCAACGAGGCAGGGAGAACACTGAAGCTTTCTTT	CASSQRGRENTEAFF
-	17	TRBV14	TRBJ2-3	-	TGTGCCAGCAGCCAAGACTCGGGACGAGGAGTCACAGATACGCAGTATTTT	CASSQDSGRGVTDTQYF
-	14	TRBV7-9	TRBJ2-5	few	TGTGCCAGCAGTCATGGCAGATCTCAAGAGACCCAGTACTTC	CASSHGRSQETQYF
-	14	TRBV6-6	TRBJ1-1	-	TGTGCCAGCAGTTACTCCCAGGGCCAGGCTGAAGCTTTCTTT	CASSYSQGQAEAFF
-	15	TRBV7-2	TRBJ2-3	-	TGTGCCAGCAGCTTAGTACTTGTGGGGGCAGATACGCAGTATTTT	CASSLVLVGADTQYF
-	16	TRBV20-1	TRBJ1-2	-	TGCAGTGCTAGAGATCGGGCCTGGGGGTATAACTATGGCTACACCTTC	CSARDRAWGYNYGYTF
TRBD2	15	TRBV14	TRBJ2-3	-	TGTGCCAGCAGCAGGCTAGCGGTTAGCACAGATACGCAGTATTTT	CASSRLAVSTDTQYF
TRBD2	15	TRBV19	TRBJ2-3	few	TGTGCCAGTAGTTCCCGAGCGGGGACCACAGATACGCAGTATTTT	CASSSRAGTTDTQYF
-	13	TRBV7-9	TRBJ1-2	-	TGTGCCAGCAGCTTACGCCGACGCGATGGCTACACCTTC	CASSLRRRDGYTF
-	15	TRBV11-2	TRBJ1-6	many	TGTGCCAGCAGCTTAGTAGGCCAGGGGAAAGTGTCCCTCCACTTT	CASSLVGQGKVSLHF
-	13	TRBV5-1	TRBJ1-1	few	TGCGCCAGCAGCTTGGAACAAGTCACTGAAGCTTTCTTT	CASSLEQVTEAFF
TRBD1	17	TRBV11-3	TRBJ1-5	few	TGTGCCAGCAGCTTAGATAACCGGGACAGGGGAAATCAGCCCCAGCATTTT	CASSLDNRDRGNQPQHF
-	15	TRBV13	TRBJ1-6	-	TGTGCCAGCAGCTTAGATTATTCAGGGAATTCACCCCTCCACTTT	CASSLDYSGNSPLHF
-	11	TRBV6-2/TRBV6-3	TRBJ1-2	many	TGTGCCAGCAACACAGCCTATGGCTACACCTTC	CASNTAYGYTF
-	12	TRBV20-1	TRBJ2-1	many	TGCAGTGCTTCGGGGGCTTACAATGAGCAGTTCTTC	CSASGAYNEQFF
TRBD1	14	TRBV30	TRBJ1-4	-	TGTGCCTGGAGTCCCGGGACAGGGCGGGAAAAACTGTTTTTT	CAWSPGTGREKLFF
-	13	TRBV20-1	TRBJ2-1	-	TGCAGTGCTCCCCCCGGCATCCACAATGAGCAGTTCTTC	CSAPPGIHNEQFF
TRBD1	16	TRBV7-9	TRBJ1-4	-	TGTGCCAGCAGCTTAGCGCTGGGCAGGGGGAACGAAAAACTGTTTTTT	CASSLALGRGNEKLFF
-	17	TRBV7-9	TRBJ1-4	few	TGTGCCAGCAGCTTCTCCTCCCCGGGGAGGGCTGGGAAAAAACTGTTTTTT	CASSFSSPGRAGKKLFF
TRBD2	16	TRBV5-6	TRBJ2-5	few	TGTGCCAGCAGCTTGGCCCTGGGAGGGCGCGGAGAGACCCAGTACTTC	CASSLALGGRGETQYF
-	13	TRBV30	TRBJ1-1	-	TGTGCCTGGAGGTCCCAGGGTTACACTGAAGCTTTCTTT	CAWRSQGYTEAFF
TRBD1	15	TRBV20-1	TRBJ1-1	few	TGCAGTGCTAGTTTACAGGGGGATCCTCACACTGAAGCTTTCTTT	CSASLQGDPHTEAFF
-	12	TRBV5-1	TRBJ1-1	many	TGCGCCAGCAGCCAAACAGACACTGAAGCTTTCTTT	CASSQTDTEAFF